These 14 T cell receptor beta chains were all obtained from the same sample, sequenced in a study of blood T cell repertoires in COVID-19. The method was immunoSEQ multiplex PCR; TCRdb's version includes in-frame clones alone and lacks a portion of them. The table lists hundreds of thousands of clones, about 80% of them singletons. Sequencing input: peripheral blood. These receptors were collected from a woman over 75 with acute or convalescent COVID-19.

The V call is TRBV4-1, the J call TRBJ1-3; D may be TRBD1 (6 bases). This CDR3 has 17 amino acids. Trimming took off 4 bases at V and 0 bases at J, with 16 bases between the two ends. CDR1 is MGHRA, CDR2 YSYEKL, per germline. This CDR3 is CASSPSRGAGSGNTIYF. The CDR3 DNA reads TGCGCCAGCAGCCCCTCTCGGGGGGCAGGCTCTGGAAACACCATATATTTT.

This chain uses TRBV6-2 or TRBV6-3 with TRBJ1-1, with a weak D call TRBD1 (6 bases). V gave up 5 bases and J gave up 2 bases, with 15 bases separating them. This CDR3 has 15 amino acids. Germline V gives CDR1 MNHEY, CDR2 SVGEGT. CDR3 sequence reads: CASSPRGQGNTEAFF. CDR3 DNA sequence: TGTGCCAGCAGTCCCAGGGGCCAGGGTAACACTGAAGCTTTCTTT.

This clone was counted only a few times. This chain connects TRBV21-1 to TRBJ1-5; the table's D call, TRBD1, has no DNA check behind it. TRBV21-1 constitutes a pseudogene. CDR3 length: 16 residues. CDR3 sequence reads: CASSKSKDKYHQPQHF. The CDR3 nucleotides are TGTGCCAGCAGCAAGTCAAAGGACAAGTATCATCAGCCCCAGCATTTT.

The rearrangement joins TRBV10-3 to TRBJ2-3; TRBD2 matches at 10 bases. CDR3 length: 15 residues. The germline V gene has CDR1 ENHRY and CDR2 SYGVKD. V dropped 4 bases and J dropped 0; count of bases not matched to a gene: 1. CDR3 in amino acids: CAISASGGSTDTQYF. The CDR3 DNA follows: TGTGCCATCAGTGCTAGCGGGGGTAGCACAGATACGCAGTATTTT.

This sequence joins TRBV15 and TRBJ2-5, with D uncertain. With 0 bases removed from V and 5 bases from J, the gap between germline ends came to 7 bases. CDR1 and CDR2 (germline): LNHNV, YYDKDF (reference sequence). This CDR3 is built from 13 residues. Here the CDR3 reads CATSRDNGETQYF. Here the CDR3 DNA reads TGTGCCACCAGCAGAGATAACGGGGAGACCCAGTACTTC.

The CDR3 reads CASSLAGRGTLNTEAFF. The CDR3 DNA reads TGTGCCAGCAGCTTGGCCGGCAGGGGCACTTTGAACACTGAAGCTTTCTTT. The chain couples TRBV5-4 to TRBJ1-1; possibly TRBD1 for D (6 bases). Trimming removed 0 bases from V and 0 bases from J, with 15 bases in between. Germline V gene data show CDR1 as SGHNT and CDR2 as YYREEE (reference sequence). CDR3 length: 17 residues.

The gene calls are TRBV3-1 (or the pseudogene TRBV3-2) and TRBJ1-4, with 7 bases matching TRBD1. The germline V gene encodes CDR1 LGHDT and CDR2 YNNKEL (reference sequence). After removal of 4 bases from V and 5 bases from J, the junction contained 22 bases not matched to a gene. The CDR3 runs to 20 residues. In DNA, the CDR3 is TGTGCCAGCAGCCCTGGGGGTGGGGGACAGAGGCAGAAAGGGAATGAAAAACTGTTTTTT. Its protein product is CASSPGGGGQRQKGNEKLFF.

The CDR3 DNA follows: TGTGCCAGCAGCTTGGTAGAGGCCCCAACCTACGAGCAGTACTTC. Translated: CASSLVEAPTYEQYF. This chain links TRBV5-5 with TRBJ2-7; D ambiguous. CDR1 is SGHKS, CDR2 YYEKEE, per germline (reference sequence). The CDR3 has 15 amino acids. V was shortened by 0 bases and J by 2 bases, with 12 bases between the two germline ends. Together with reference TRBV5-5 and TRBJ2-7, the CDR3 gives the full variable domain: DAGVTQSPTHLIKTRGQQVTLRCSPISGHKSVSWYQQVLGQGPQFIFQYYEKEERGRGNFPDRFSARQFPNYSSELNVNALLLGDSALYLCASSLVEAPTYEQYFGPGTRLTVT.

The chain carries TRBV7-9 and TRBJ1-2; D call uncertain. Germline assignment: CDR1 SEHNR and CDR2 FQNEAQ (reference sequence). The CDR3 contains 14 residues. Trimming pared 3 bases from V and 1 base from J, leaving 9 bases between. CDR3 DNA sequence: TGTGCCAGCAGCTTGCGCGGCGGTAACTATGGCTACACCTTC. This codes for CASSLRGGNYGYTF.

The chain's CDR3 is CASSLRPNEKLFF. In DNA form, the CDR3 reads TGTGCCAGCAGTCTGAGGCCTAATGAAAAACTGTTTTTT. The chain links TRBV6-4 to TRBJ1-4; no reliable D call. In germline, CDR1 is MRHNA, CDR2 SNTAGT. This CDR3 contains 13 residues. V lost 5 bases to trimming and J lost 3 bases, with 7 bases between them.

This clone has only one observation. CDR3 residues: CASSITSGRAGRETQYF. In nucleotides, the CDR3 is TGTGCCAGCAGCATCACTAGCGGGAGGGCCGGTCGAGAGACCCAGTACTTC. V is TRBV6-2 or TRBV6-3 and J is TRBJ2-5; the match to TRBD2 covers 13 bases. The germline V gene has CDR1 MNHEY and CDR2 SVGEGT. V was clipped by 6 bases and J by 4 bases; unmatched bases: 11. CDR3 length: 17 residues.

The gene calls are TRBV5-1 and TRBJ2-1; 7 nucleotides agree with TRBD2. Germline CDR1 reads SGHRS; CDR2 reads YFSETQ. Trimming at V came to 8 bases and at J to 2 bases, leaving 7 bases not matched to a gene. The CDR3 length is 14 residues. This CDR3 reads CASYSGTTYNEQFF. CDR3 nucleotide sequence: TGCGCCAGTTATTCCGGGACTACCTACAATGAGCAGTTCTTC. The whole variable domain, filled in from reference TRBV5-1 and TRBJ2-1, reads KAGVTQTPRYLIKTRGQQVTLSCSPISGHRSVSWYQQTPGQGLQFLFEYFSETQRNKGNFPGRFSGRQFSNSRSEMNVSTLELGDSALYLCASYSGTTYNEQFFGPGTRLTVL.

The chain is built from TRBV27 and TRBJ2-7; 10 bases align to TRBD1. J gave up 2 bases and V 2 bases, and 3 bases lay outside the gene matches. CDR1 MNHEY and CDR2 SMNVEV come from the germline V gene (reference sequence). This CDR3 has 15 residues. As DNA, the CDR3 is TGTGCCAGCAGTTTAACGGGACAGGGGACCTACGAGCAGTACTTC. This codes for CASSLTGQGTYEQYF.

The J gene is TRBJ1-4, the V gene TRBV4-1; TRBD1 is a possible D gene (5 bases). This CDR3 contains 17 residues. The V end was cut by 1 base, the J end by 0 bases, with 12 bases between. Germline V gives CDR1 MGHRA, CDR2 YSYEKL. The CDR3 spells CASSQAPAGSTNEKLFF. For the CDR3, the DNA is TGCGCCAGCAGCCAAGCCCCAGCAGGGTCAACTAATGAAAAACTGTTTTTT.